The 8 T cell receptor beta chains reported below all come from one sample, sequenced in a study of blood T cell repertoires in COVID-19. Sequenced by immunoSEQ multiplex PCR; TCRdb stores in-frame clones only, minus some. The data show fewer than 300,000 clones, about 93% seen once. The sample taken for sequencing was PBMCs or T cells enriched from blood (not recorded which). Receptors originate from a woman in her 30s who had recovered from COVID-19.

This chain joins TRBV19 and TRBJ1-3, with TRBD1 matching over 9 bases. Trimming cost V 7 bases and J 3 bases; bases outside gene matches: 7. This CDR3 spans 15 amino acids. Germline V gene data show CDR1 as LNHDA and CDR2 as SQIVND (reference sequence). The DNA for the CDR3 is TGTGCCAGTAATAACAGGGGGCGAAGTGGAAACACCATATATTTT. Protein: CASNNRGRSGNTIYF.

The chain combines TRBV7-3 with TRBJ2-2; 11 bases fit TRBD2. The CDR3 has 16 residues. Looked up from germline, CDR1 is SGHTA and CDR2 is FQGTGA. Trimming removed 1 base from V and 7 bases from J; junction bases left unmatched: 5. CDR3: CASSLRGLAGGGELFF. In DNA form, the CDR3 reads TGTGCCAGCAGCTTAAGAGGTCTAGCGGGAGGCGGGGAGCTGTTTTTT.

The genes are TRBV7-2 and TRBJ2-5; tentatively, D is TRBD2 (6 bases). The CDR3 totals 15 residues. V gave up 3 bases and J gave up 2 bases, with 13 bases separating them. Per germline, CDR1 SGHTA and CDR2 FQGNSA. The CDR3 nucleotides are TGTGCCAGCAGCTTTGGGGGGTGGGAGCAAGAGACCCAGTACTTC. Translation: CASSFGGWEQETQYF.

V and J are TRBV25-1 and TRBJ2-3; 7 positions match TRBD2. The CDR3 runs to 16 residues. Germline assignment: CDR1 MGHDK and CDR2 SYGVNS. V shed 4 bases and J 2 bases; nucleotides not matched to a gene: 9. Here the CDR3 reads CASSGPSGRLTDTQYF. For the CDR3, the DNA is TGTGCCAGCAGTGGGCCTAGCGGACGACTCACAGATACGCAGTATTTT. Drawing the rest from reference TRBV25-1 and TRBJ2-3, the complete variable domain is EADIYQTPRYLVIGTGKKITLECSQTMGHDKMYWYQQDPGMELHLIHYSYGVNSTEKGDLSSESTVSRIRTEHFPLTLESARPSHTSQYLCASSGPSGRLTDTQYFGPGTRLTVL.

The genes are TRBV5-6 and TRBJ1-5, with a weak D call TRBD1 (6 bases). V lost 0 bases and J 0 bases, leaving 13 bases between the germline ends. The CDR3 spans 17 residues. Germline loops: CDR1 SGHDT, CDR2 YYEEEE. CDR3 residues: CASSLGLQGLSNQPQHF. The CDR3 DNA reads TGTGCCAGCAGCTTGGGACTACAGGGCCTTAGCAATCAGCCCCAGCATTTT. Combining the CDR3 with reference TRBV5-6 and TRBJ1-5 gives the whole variable domain DAGVTQSPTHLIKTRGQQVTLRCSPKSGHDTVSWYQQALGQGPQFIFQYYEEEERQRGNFPDRFSGHQFPNYSSELNVNALLLGDSALYLCASSLGLQGLSNQPQHFGDGTRLSIL.

This chain uses TRBV19 with TRBJ2-1, with 13 nucleotides matching TRBD2. Germline CDR1 reads LNHDA; CDR2 reads SQIVND (reference sequence). V was pared by 5 bases and J by 8 bases, with 9 bases of the junction left unmatched. This CDR3 spans 16 amino acids. The CDR3 spells CASSAPGTSGTYEQFF. DNA for the CDR3: TGTGCCAGTAGTGCCCCCGGGACTAGCGGGACCTATGAGCAGTTCTTC.

The rearrangement links TRBV28 to TRBJ2-3, with 12 bases lining up with TRBD2. The V and J ends lost 4 bases and 5 bases, in that order; junction bases with no gene match: 4. Germline assignment: CDR1 MDHEN and CDR2 SYDVKM. This CDR3 spans 15 amino acids. CDR3 sequence (DNA): TGTGCCAGCAGTTACCCGGGACTAGCGGGAGATACGCAGTATTTT. Translation gives CASSYPGLAGDTQYF.

This chain links TRBV7-3 with TRBJ2-6, with 8 bases that match TRBD1. Germline lookup yields CDR1 SGHTA and CDR2 FQGTGA. The V and J ends lost 6 bases and 2 bases, in that order; junction bases with no gene match: 3. There are 15 residues in the CDR3. The CDR3 DNA reads TGTGCCAGCAGATTGACAGGGGCTGGGGCCAACGTCCTGACTTTC. It specifies CASRLTGAGANVLTF.